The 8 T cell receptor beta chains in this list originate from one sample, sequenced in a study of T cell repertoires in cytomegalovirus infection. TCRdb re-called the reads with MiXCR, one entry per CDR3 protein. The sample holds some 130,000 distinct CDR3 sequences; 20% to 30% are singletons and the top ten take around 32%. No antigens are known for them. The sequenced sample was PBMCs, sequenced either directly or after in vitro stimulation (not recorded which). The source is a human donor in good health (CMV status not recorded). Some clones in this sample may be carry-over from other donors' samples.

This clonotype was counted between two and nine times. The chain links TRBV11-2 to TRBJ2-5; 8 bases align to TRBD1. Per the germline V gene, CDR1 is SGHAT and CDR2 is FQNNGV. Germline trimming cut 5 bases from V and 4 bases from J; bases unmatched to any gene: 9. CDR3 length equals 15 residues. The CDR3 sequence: CASSPRTGQRETQYF. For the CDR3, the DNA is TGTGCCAGCAGCCCAAGGACAGGGCAGAGAGAGACCCAGTACTTC.

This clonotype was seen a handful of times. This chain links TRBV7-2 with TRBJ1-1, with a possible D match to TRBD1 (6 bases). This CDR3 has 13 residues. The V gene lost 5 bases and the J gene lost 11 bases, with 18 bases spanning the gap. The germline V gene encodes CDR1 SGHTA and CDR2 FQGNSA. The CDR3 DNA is TGTGCCAGCAGCCCAAAACGGGGGGGCAGGGCTTTCTTT. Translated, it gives CASSPKRGGRAFF.

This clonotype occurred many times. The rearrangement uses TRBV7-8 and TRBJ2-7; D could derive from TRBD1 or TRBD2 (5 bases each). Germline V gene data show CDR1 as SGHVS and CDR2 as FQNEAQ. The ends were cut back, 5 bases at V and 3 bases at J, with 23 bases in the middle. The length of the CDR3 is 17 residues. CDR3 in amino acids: CASSPTAIGTGYYEQYF. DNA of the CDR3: TGTGCCAGCAGCCCAACCGCGATCGGGACGGGTTACTACGAGCAGTACTTC.

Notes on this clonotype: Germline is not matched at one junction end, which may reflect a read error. The CDR3 DNA follows: TGTTCCAGCAGTCCTAGCACACCCGCCTACAATGAGCAGTTCTTC. Translated, it gives CSSSPSTPAYNEQFF. The genes are TRBV6-5 and TRBJ2-1, with D perhaps matching TRBD2 (5 bases). The germline CDR1 and CDR2 sequences are MNHEY and SVGAGI. The CDR3 has 15 amino acids.

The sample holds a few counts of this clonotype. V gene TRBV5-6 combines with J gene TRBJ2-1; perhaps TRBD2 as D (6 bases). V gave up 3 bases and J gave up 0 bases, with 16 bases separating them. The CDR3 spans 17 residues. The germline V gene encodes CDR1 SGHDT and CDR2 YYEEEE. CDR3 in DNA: TGTGCCAGCAGCTCCTACCTCGGGGGAATCTCCTACAATGAGCAGTTCTTC. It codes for CASSSYLGGISYNEQFF.

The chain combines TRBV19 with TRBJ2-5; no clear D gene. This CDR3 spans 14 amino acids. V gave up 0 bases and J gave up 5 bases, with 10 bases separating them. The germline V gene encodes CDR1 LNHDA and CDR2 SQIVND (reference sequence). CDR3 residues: CASSIEGFLETQYF. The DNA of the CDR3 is TGTGCCAGTAGTATAGAAGGGTTTCTGGAGACCCAGTACTTC.

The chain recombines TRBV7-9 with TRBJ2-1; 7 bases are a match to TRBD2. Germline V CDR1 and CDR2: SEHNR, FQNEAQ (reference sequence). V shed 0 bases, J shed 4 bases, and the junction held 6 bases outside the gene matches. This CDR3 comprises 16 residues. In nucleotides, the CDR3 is TGTGCCAGCAGCTTAGCGCTTGCTAGCGGATACAATGAGCAGTTCTTC. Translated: CASSLALASGYNEQFF.

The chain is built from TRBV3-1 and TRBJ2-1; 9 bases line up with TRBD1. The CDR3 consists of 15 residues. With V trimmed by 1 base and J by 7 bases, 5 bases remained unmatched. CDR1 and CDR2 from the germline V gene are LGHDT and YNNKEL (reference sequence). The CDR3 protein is CASSQVGGTGNEQFF. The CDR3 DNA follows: TGTGCCAGCAGCCAAGTCGGGGGGACAGGGAATGAGCAGTTCTTC.